Below, 28 T cell receptor beta chains from the same sample are listed, as sequenced in a study of low-dose radiotherapy and immunotherapy resistance in tumors (dated by TCRdb to between 2021 and 2024). This sample was sequenced with an Illumina HiSeq 2500. Superscript III and a set of TRAV- and TRBV-specific primers were used to synthesize first-strand cDNA, so that both TCRalpha and TCRbeta chains were covered. TCRs were amplified for about 19 PCR cycles with Phusion, using a constant-region primer paired with the adapter attached to the V primers. The raw public data were reprocessed by TCRdb itself: fastp quality trimming at Q25, MiXCR clonotype calling, in-frame beta chains only. Duplicate CDR3 protein sequences are folded into a single record with the most common DNA and genes. Counted in this sample were tens of thousands of distinct CDR3 sequences; 49% of them appeared once. The ten largest make up 4.5% to 6.5% of the sample.

The sample's time point label, decoded: after trial treatment. What the treatment or condition label conveys for this sample: LDRT plus nivolumab, ipilimumab, low-dose cyclophosphamide and aspirin (RACIN trial). This specimen consisted of PBMCs, obtained after low-dose radiotherapy plus immunotherapy. The receptor source for this set is a male donor with gallbladder cancer.

Turning to this clonotype: With only one base between it and a far larger clone, this is likely a read error. The chain is built from TRBV12-3 or TRBV12-4 and TRBJ2-7; TRBD1 matches at 11 bases. This CDR3 comprises 16 residues. Written as DNA, the CDR3 is TGTGCCAGCAGACCAGGACAGGGGGCTTCGGGGTATGAGCAGATCTTC. The encoded protein is CASRPGQGASGYEQIF.

J is TRBJ1-5 and V is TRBV5-6; tentatively, D is TRBD1 (5 bases). The CDR3 is made up of 14 amino acids. Germline CDR1 is SGHDT and CDR2 is YYEEEE. Trimming took off 0 bases at V and 7 bases at J, with 11 bases between the two ends. CDR3 loop: CASSLGRGQQPQHF. CDR3 nucleotides: TGTGCCAGCAGCTTGGGGAGGGGCCAGCAGCCCCAGCATTTT.

The chain is built from TRBV6-6 and TRBJ2-7; a weak D match, TRBD1 (5 bases). This CDR3 has 13 residues. CDR1 is MNHNY, CDR2 SVGAGI, per germline (reference sequence). The ends were cut back, 6 bases at V and 1 base at J, with 10 bases in the middle. Written as DNA, the CDR3 is TGTGCCAGCAGAAAGGACATTTCCTACGAGCAGTACTTC. Its translation is CASRKDISYEQYF.

Concerning this clonotype itself: A far larger clone is one nucleotide away, so this likely arose from a read error. The chain carries TRBV10-3 and TRBJ2-3; D ambiguous. Germline CDR1 ENHRY, CDR2 SYGVKD. V dropped 3 bases and J dropped 3 bases, with 10 bases sitting between them. The CDR3 totals 14 residues. This CDR3 reads CAISDKLTTDTQYF. CDR3 sequence (DNA): TGTGCCATCAGTGATAAGTTAACGACAGATACGCAGTATTTT.

Of note for this clonotype: A far bigger clonotype differs at one base, so this is likely a read error. The chain joins TRBV28 to TRBJ2-1; unclear D gene. The CDR3 is made up of 13 amino acids. Germline lookup yields CDR1 MDHEN and CDR2 SYDVKM. The V end was cut by 6 bases, the J end by 10 bases, with 16 bases between. DNA for the CDR3: TGTGCCAGCAGAGAACAAGGAATCGACGAGCAGTTCTTC. This translates into CASREQGIDEQFF.

Ten or more counts support this clonotype. This chain links TRBV3-1 with TRBJ2-7; maybe TRBD1 (5 bases). V shed 0 bases and J shed 6 bases, with 9 bases lying between them. Germline V lookup: CDR1 LGHDT, CDR2 YNNKEL (reference sequence). CDR3 length: 13 residues. The DNA for the CDR3 is TGTGCCAGCAGCCAAGATAGTGGGGCCGAGCAGTACTTC. It yields the protein CASSQDSGAEQYF.

The chain combines TRBV5-1 with TRBJ2-7, with D possibly matching TRBD1 (8 bases). V shed 3 bases and J shed 3 bases, with 19 bases lying between them. This CDR3 has 16 amino acids. Germline loops: CDR1 SGHRS, CDR2 YFSETQ. The CDR3 sequence: CASSYYRGGSYYEQYF. CDR3 in DNA: TGCGCCAGCAGCTATTACAGGGGGGGCTCCTACTACGAGCAGTACTTC.

This clonotype was counted at least ten times. The V gene is TRBV7-8, the J gene TRBJ2-1, with TRBD2 matching over 13 bases. CDR1 and CDR2 (germline): SGHVS, FQNEAQ. The CDR3 extends over 15 amino acids. Trimming removed 5 bases from V and 6 bases from J; junction bases left unmatched: 4. In DNA form, the CDR3 reads TGTGCCAGCAGCCAAGGACTAGCGGGGGTCAATGAGCAGTTCTTC. It codes for CASSQGLAGVNEQFF.

This clonotype has a count of ten or more. CDR3 in amino acids: CASSVRSTTDTQYF. As DNA, the CDR3 is TGTGCCAGCAGTGTTAGGAGCACGACAGATACGCAGTATTTT. V is TRBV2 and J is TRBJ2-3; no definite D call. Germline CDR1 reads SNHLY; CDR2 reads FYNNEI. The CDR3 has 14 amino acids. V lost 4 bases, J lost 3 bases, and 11 bases lay in between.

The rearrangement links TRBV7-2 to TRBJ2-4, with 9 bases lining up with TRBD2. This CDR3 is 17 amino acids long. CDR1 and CDR2 (germline): SGHTA, FQGNSA. V trimming: 1 base; J trimming: 9 bases; junction bases outside the gene matches: 13. CDR3 sequence reads: CASSLDGRGGLTAIQYF. The DNA for the CDR3 is TGTGCCAGCAGCTTAGATGGGCGGGGGGGCTTAACGGCCATTCAGTACTTC.

To note about this clonotype: It is likely a read error: a sequence one base away is far more abundant. The chain joins TRBV13 to TRBJ2-7; D not resolved. Germline V gene lookup returns CDR1 PRHDT and CDR2 FYEKMQ (reference sequence). V dropped 8 bases and J dropped 9 bases, with 14 bases sitting between them. This CDR3 is 11 amino acids long. Here the CDR3 reads CASRHGLGQYF. CDR3 coding DNA: TGTGCCAGCCGGCATGGCCTCGGGCAGTACTTC. Looking up the rest from reference TRBV13 and TRBJ2-7 gives the full variable domain: AAGVIQSPRHLIKEKRETATLKCYPIPRHDTVYWYQQGPGQDPQFLISFYEKMQSDKGSIPDRFSAQQFSDYHSELNMSSLELGDSALYFCASRHGLGQYFGPGTRLTVT.

This clonotype was detected many times. V and J are TRBV2 and TRBJ2-7; D perhaps matches TRBD2 (5 bases). Germline CDR1 is SNHLY and CDR2 is FYNNEI. Trimming took 11 bases from V and 3 from J, leaving 11 bases between them. The CDR3 sequence is 11 residues long. In DNA form, the CDR3 reads TGTGCCGGCCGGAGGAACTACGAGCAGTACTTC. Its translation is CAGRRNYEQYF. The entire variable domain, with the rest obtained from reference TRBV2 and TRBJ2-7, is as follows: EPEVTQTPSHQVTQMGQEVILRCVPISNHLYFYWYRQILGQKVEFLVSFYNNEISEKSEIFDDQFSVERPDGSNFTLKIRSTKLEDSAMYFCAGRRNYEQYFGPGTRLTVT.

This chain connects TRBV19 to TRBJ2-7; no definite D call. Germline CDR1 and CDR2: LNHDA and SQIVND (reference sequence). This CDR3 is built from 13 residues. Deletions cut 6 bases from V and 2 bases from J, with 11 bases between. In nucleotides, the CDR3 is TGTGCCAGTAGCCTCGCCGGAACCTACGAGCAGTACTTC. It encodes CASSLAGTYEQYF.

This chain links TRBV15 with TRBJ2-3; possibly TRBD1 for D (5 bases). Trimming took 0 bases from V and 5 from J, leaving 24 bases between them. Germline loops: CDR1 LNHNV, CDR2 YYDKDF (reference sequence). The CDR3 runs to 19 residues. The DNA of the CDR3 is TGTGCCACCAGCAGAGACCCCCAACGTCCGGACACGGTGGGAGATACGCAGTATTTT. Its protein product is CATSRDPQRPDTVGDTQYF.

The chain links TRBV6-8 to TRBJ2-3; 10 bases are a match to TRBD2. The germline gives CDR1 MNHGY, CDR2 SAAAGT. With V trimmed by 5 bases and J by 4 bases, 6 bases remained unmatched. The CDR3 contains 15 residues. CDR3 loop: CASSVGLAGADTQYF. The CDR3 DNA is TGTGCCAGCAGTGTCGGTCTAGCGGGGGCAGATACGCAGTATTTT.

This chain links TRBV7-2 with TRBJ2-3, with D unresolved. Germline V gene lookup returns CDR1 SGHTA and CDR2 FQGNSA. The ends were cut back, 5 bases at V and 7 bases at J, with 10 bases in the middle. The CDR3 has 12 residues. The CDR3 reads CASSQGWNTQYF. CDR3 DNA sequence: TGTGCCAGCAGCCAAGGGTGGAATACGCAGTATTTT.

The chain couples TRBV7-6 to TRBJ2-1, with 8 nucleotides matching TRBD1. From germline, CDR1 is SGHVS and CDR2 FNYEAQ. V was pared by 5 bases and J by 6 bases, with 9 bases of the junction left unmatched. The CDR3 contains 15 residues. The chain's CDR3 is CASSRQGMLGNEQFF. CDR3 sequence (DNA): TGTGCCAGCAGCCGACAGGGGATGTTAGGCAATGAGCAGTTCTTC.

This chain joins TRBV20-1 and TRBJ1-1; weak D call: TRBD1 (5 bases). Trimming removed 2 bases from V and 2 bases from J, with 12 bases in between. The CDR3 has 14 residues. In germline, CDR1 is DFQATT, CDR2 SNEGSKA (reference sequence). The CDR3 region is CSARKGRVNTEAFF. CDR3 nucleotides: TGCAGTGCTAGAAAAGGCAGGGTAAACACTGAAGCTTTCTTT.

This clonotype was detected ten times or more. This rearrangement joins TRBV6-1 to TRBJ2-1; 10 bases fit TRBD2. Trimming cost V 10 bases and J 9 bases; bases outside gene matches: 12. The CDR3 extends over 14 amino acids. In germline, CDR1 is MNHNS, CDR2 SASEGT. Here the CDR3 reads CATLPSGRGSEQFF. CDR3 nucleotide sequence: TGTGCCACCCTGCCTAGCGGGAGAGGGAGTGAGCAGTTCTTC.

About this clonotype itself: This likely stems from a read error, as it lies one base from a far larger clone. This chain joins TRBV27 and TRBJ2-7; D ambiguous. Germline-derived CDR1 and CDR2 are MNHEY and SMNVEV (reference sequence). The CDR3 consists of 15 residues. Deletions cut 10 bases from V and 7 bases from J, with 26 bases between. The CDR3 coding sequence is TGTGCCACTCGACTCGAACGGGTTAGAGTCAATGAGCAGTACTTC. It yields the protein CATRLERVRVNEQYF.

The gene calls are TRBV2 and TRBJ2-3; D not resolved. The germline gives CDR1 SNHLY, CDR2 FYNNEI. This CDR3 contains 12 residues. V was clipped by 9 bases and J by 1 base, with 8 bases between them. CDR3 sequence reads: CASQWGTDTQYF. In DNA form, the CDR3 reads TGTGCCAGTCAATGGGGCACAGATACGCAGTATTTT.

This clonotype has a count of ten or more. The V and J genes are TRBV11-1 and TRBJ1-1; a possible D gene is TRBD1 (5 bases). This CDR3 contains 14 residues. V was shortened by 3 bases and J by 1 base, with 9 bases between the two germline ends. The germline CDR1 and CDR2 sequences are SGHAT and FQDESV (reference sequence). The CDR3 DNA reads TGTGCCAGCAGCTTCCCGGGGACGAACACTGAAGCTTTCTTT. This translates into CASSFPGTNTEAFF.

This clonotype showed up just a few times. This chain joins TRBV12-3 or TRBV12-4 and TRBJ2-1; 12 nucleotides agree with TRBD1. Trimming at V came to 8 bases and at J to 8 bases, leaving 4 bases not matched to a gene. The length of the CDR3 is 13 residues. The CDR3 reads CASAGTGGDEQFF. The CDR3 bases are TGTGCCAGCGCCGGGACAGGGGGCGATGAGCAGTTCTTC.

This rearrangement joins TRBV6-8 to TRBJ2-1; TRBD2 agrees at 7 bases. This CDR3 has 16 residues. The V and J ends lost 0 bases and 2 bases, in that order; junction bases with no gene match: 4. Germline V gene lookup returns CDR1 MNHGY and CDR2 SAAAGT. The CDR3 sequence is CASSYSSSGAYNEQFF. Here the CDR3 DNA reads TGTGCCAGCAGTTACTCTTCTAGCGGAGCCTACAATGAGCAGTTCTTC.

With respect to this clonotype: This likely traces to a read error, being one base from a far larger clone. This chain uses TRBV6-2 or TRBV6-3 with TRBJ2-1, with 8 positions matching TRBD2. With 0 bases clipped from V and 10 bases from J, the junction kept 11 bases outside the gene matches. There are 16 residues in the CDR3. CDR1 is MNHEY and CDR2 is SVGEGT in the germline V gene. DNA for the CDR3: TGTGCCAGCAGTTACTCGATGGCTAGCGGGTCCTACGAGCAGTTCTTC. This sequence encodes CASSYSMASGSYEQFF.

The genes are TRBV27 and TRBJ1-5; tentatively, D is TRBD1 (5 bases). V was cut by 4 bases and J by 7 bases, with 17 bases left in between. Looked up from germline, CDR1 is MNHEY and CDR2 is SMNVEV (reference sequence). The CDR3 is made up of 15 amino acids. The chain's CDR3 is CASSYPGRGVQPQHF. The CDR3 DNA reads as TGTGCCAGCAGTTATCCCGGGAGAGGGGTCCAGCCCCAGCATTTT.

V and J are TRBV18 and TRBJ2-7; tentatively, D is TRBD2 (6 bases). The CDR3 has 14 amino acids. CDR1 is KGHSH and CDR2 is LQKENI in the germline V gene. Trimming left V 3 bases short and J 2 bases short, with 11 bases between. The CDR3 is CASSPGTVTYEQYF. The CDR3 nucleotides read TGTGCCAGCTCACCCGGGACTGTAACCTACGAGCAGTACTTC.

The chain joins TRBV7-8 to TRBJ1-1; weak D call: TRBD1 (5 bases). This CDR3 spans 14 amino acids. The V gene's germline CDR1 is SGHVS and CDR2 FQNEAQ. Trimming pared 4 bases from V and 4 bases from J, leaving 13 bases between. CDR3 region: CASSWARGGTEAFF. The CDR3 DNA sequence: TGTGCCAGCAGCTGGGCACGGGGCGGCACTGAAGCTTTCTTT.